The 20 T cell receptor beta chains in this list originate from one sample, sequenced in a study of regulatory T cells in long-lasting Graves disease. Sample time point: newly diagnosed GD, antithyroid drugs for less than 3 months. Generation of the TCR library employed RNA extracted from PBMCs. For TCR beta, libraries came from iRepertoire HTBI primers and Arm-PCR of CDR3 regions. In TCRdb, the multiplex PCR reads were re-called with MiXCR into one record per CDR3 protein. There are roughly 500,000 distinct CDR3 sequences in the sample; around 12% occur only once, and roughly 8.2% lies in the top ten. The sample was also reused in another study, on T cells in Graves' hyperthyroidism and ophthalmopathy.

Sequenced material: peripheral blood mononuclear cells (PBMCs), taken at new diagnosis, from a patient treated with antithyroid drugs. All receptors come from a woman in her twenties or thirties with Graves disease.

The chain's CDR3 is CASSTLGTSYEQYF. CDR3 nucleotides: TGTGCCAGCAGCACCCTTGGAACTTCCTACGAGCAGTACTTC. The gene calls are TRBV6-1 and TRBJ2-7; D is uncertain. Germline V gene sequence: CDR1 MNHNS, CDR2 SASEGT. The CDR3 is 14 amino acids. V was clipped by 6 bases and J by 1 base, with 13 bases between them.

This clonotype has more than one count but fewer than ten. The rearrangement uses TRBV6-1 and TRBJ2-1; TRBD2 aligns across 9 bases. Per the germline V gene, CDR1 is MNHNS and CDR2 is SASEGT. The length of the CDR3 is 15 residues. After removal of 8 bases from V and 8 bases from J, the junction contained 13 bases not matched to a gene. CDR3 amino acids: CASAIIGLASDEQFF. The CDR3 DNA is TGTGCCAGCGCAATAATTGGACTAGCGAGCGATGAGCAGTTCTTC.

This clonotype was picked up a small number of times. The chain links TRBV7-9 to TRBJ2-3, with 9 bases lining up with TRBD1. J lost 7 bases, V lost 5 bases, and 13 bases had no gene match. The V gene's germline CDR1 is SEHNR and CDR2 FQNEAQ (reference sequence). The CDR3 runs to 16 residues. The chain's CDR3 is CASSTRSGTGTYTQYF. In nucleotides, the CDR3 is TGTGCCAGCAGCACTCGATCCGGGACAGGGACTTATACGCAGTATTTT.

Many counts were recorded for this clonotype. V gene TRBV12-3 or TRBV12-4 combines with J gene TRBJ2-5, with a possible D match to TRBD2 (6 bases). The CDR3 loop spans 13 amino acids. V was pared by 8 bases and J by 0 bases, with 10 bases between. The CDR3 spells CASQRGNQETQYF. The CDR3 nucleotides are TGTGCCAGCCAACGGGGGAACCAAGAGACCCAGTACTTC.

This clonotype was counted many times. The chain combines TRBV19 with TRBJ1-2; no clear D. The germline CDR1 and CDR2 sequences are LNHDA and SQIVND (reference sequence). Trimming stripped 3 bases from V and 4 bases from J, with 15 bases between. This CDR3 has 15 amino acids. The CDR3 nucleotides are TGTGCCAGTAGTATTCAGGCGGGCAGAATCTATGGCTACACCTTC. This gives the protein CASSIQAGRIYGYTF.

In its sample, this clonotype was seen many times. This chain links TRBV4-1 with TRBJ1-6, with D maybe TRBD1 (6 bases). The ends were cut back, 4 bases at V and 7 bases at J, with 20 bases in the middle. The CDR3 totals 17 residues. The germline V gene encodes CDR1 MGHRA and CDR2 YSYEKL. This chain's CDR3 is CASSRAKGDNLNSPLHF. The CDR3 coding sequence is TGCGCCAGCAGCCGCGCGAAAGGGGACAATCTCAATTCACCCCTCCACTTT.

This clonotype was observed many times. The gene calls are TRBV11-2 and TRBJ2-7; TRBD1 is a possible D gene (6 bases). V lost 5 bases and J 7 bases, leaving 15 bases between the germline ends. The CDR3 consists of 13 residues. Looked up from germline, CDR1 is SGHAT and CDR2 is FQNNGV. The CDR3 loop reads CASSRQAPEEQYF. As DNA, the CDR3 is TGTGCCAGCAGCCGACAGGCCCCAGAAGAGCAGTACTTC.

The rearrangement links TRBV7-2 to TRBJ2-1; 13 bases align to TRBD2. V lost 8 bases to trimming and J lost 10 bases; unmatched junction nucleotides: 11. The CDR3 extends over 15 amino acids. The germline gives CDR1 SGHTA, CDR2 FQGNSA. The CDR3 region is CASGAQGLAGPEQFF. In nucleotides, the CDR3 is TGTGCCAGCGGCGCCCAGGGACTAGCGGGACCCGAGCAGTTCTTC.

The chain recombines TRBV19 with TRBJ2-1; D is tentatively TRBD1 or TRBD2 (5 bases each). V lost 7 bases and J lost 7, with 14 bases in between. The CDR3 loop spans 13 amino acids. CDR1 and CDR2 (germline): LNHDA, SQIVND (reference sequence). The CDR3 DNA is TGTGCCAGTAATGGGGGTAGGATGAATGAGCAGTTCTTC. Amino acid sequence: CASNGGRMNEQFF.

This clonotype was observed at least ten times. This chain connects TRBV20-1 to TRBJ1-1; D might be TRBD1 (6 bases). The CDR3 is 12 amino acids. Germline assignment: CDR1 DFQATT and CDR2 SNEGSKA (reference sequence). Trimming cost V 4 bases and J 2 bases, with 8 bases left between them. In DNA form, the CDR3 reads TGCAGTGCTACACAGGGAAACACTGAAGCTTTCTTT. This encodes CSATQGNTEAFF.

V and J are TRBV20-1 and TRBJ1-2; the match to TRBD1 covers 10 bases. Germline lookup yields CDR1 DFQATT and CDR2 SNEGSKA (reference sequence). V lost 3 bases and J lost 7; bases outside the gene matches: 8. This CDR3 has 14 residues. This CDR3 reads CSASTDRGLSGYTF. CDR3 coding DNA: TGCAGTGCTAGTACCGACAGGGGGCTGAGTGGCTACACCTTC.

This clonotype was counted ten times or more. The chain is built from TRBV2 and TRBJ2-7; a possible D gene is TRBD2 (5 bases). Per germline, CDR1 SNHLY and CDR2 FYNNEI. This CDR3 spans 15 amino acids. Trimming removed 4 bases at V and 3 bases at J, with 16 bases between. CDR3 DNA sequence: TGTGCCAGCAGTGGATCTAGCTTATCCGGCTACGAGCAGTACTTC. This gives the protein CASSGSSLSGYEQYF.

The rearrangement uses TRBV3-1 and TRBJ2-7; 11 bases fit TRBD2. The CDR3 is made up of 16 amino acids. Looked up from germline, CDR1 is LGHDT and CDR2 is YNNKEL (reference sequence). Trimming removed 3 bases from V and 2 bases from J; junction bases left unmatched: 6. This CDR3 is CASSQGFSGRAYEQYF. The CDR3 region has the DNA TGTGCCAGCAGCCAGGGTTTTAGCGGGAGGGCCTACGAGCAGTACTTC.

The chain carries TRBV29-1 and TRBJ2-7; 9 bases are shared with TRBD1. Unmatched junction bases numbered 3, after V lost 3 bases and J lost 0 bases. This CDR3 contains 14 residues. Germline V CDR1 and CDR2: SQVTM, ANQGSEA. DNA of the CDR3: TGCAGCGTTGAGACAGGGGGAATCTCCTACGAGCAGTACTTC. Translation gives CSVETGGISYEQYF.

In this sample, this clonotype turned up many times. The V call is TRBV5-4, the J call TRBJ2-3, with 7 positions matching TRBD2. From germline, CDR1 is SGHNT and CDR2 YYREEE (reference sequence). V shed 4 bases and J 3 bases; nucleotides not matched to a gene: 11. This CDR3 spans 16 amino acids. CDR3 nucleotides: TGTGCCAGCAGCAATAGGGGACTAACGAAAACAGATACGCAGTATTTT. Residues: CASSNRGLTKTDTQYF.

In its sample, this clonotype was seen a few times. The gene calls are TRBV5-6 and TRBJ1-2, with 7 bases identical to TRBD1. With 7 bases clipped from V and 5 bases from J, the junction kept 11 bases outside the gene matches. The CDR3 extends over 14 amino acids. CDR1 and CDR2 from the germline V gene are SGHDT and YYEEEE. The CDR3 protein is CASRNRGSRYGYTF. CDR3 coding DNA: TGTGCCAGCCGTAACAGGGGATCTCGGTATGGCTACACCTTC.

V and J are TRBV5-1 and TRBJ1-1, with D unresolved. Germline CDR1 and CDR2: SGHRS and YFSETQ. V lost 4 bases and J 0 bases, leaving 16 bases between the germline ends. CDR3 size: 16 residues. CDR3 loop: CASSVAVGPMNTEAFF. CDR3 in DNA: TGCGCCAGCAGCGTGGCCGTCGGCCCCATGAACACTGAAGCTTTCTTT. The variable domain in full, with the rest retrieved from reference TRBV5-1 and TRBJ1-1, is KAGVTQTPRYLIKTRGQQVTLSCSPISGHRSVSWYQQTPGQGLQFLFEYFSETQRNKGNFPGRFSGRQFSNSRSEMNVSTLELGDSALYLCASSVAVGPMNTEAFFGQGTRLTVV.

The chain links TRBV28 to TRBJ2-2; a possible D gene is TRBD2 (6 bases). CDR1 and CDR2 (germline): MDHEN, SYDVKM. Trimming cost V 1 base and J 2 bases, with 11 bases left between them. The CDR3 spans 16 residues. The CDR3 DNA reads as TGTGCCAGCAGTTTATTTCTGGGACTTAACACCGGGGAGCTGTTTTTT. Translation gives CASSLFLGLNTGELFF.

The chain employs TRBV19 and TRBJ2-6; D uncertain. Germline CDR1 reads LNHDA; CDR2 reads SQIVND (reference sequence). The CDR3 has 15 residues. V lost 3 bases and J 4 bases, leaving 10 bases between the germline ends. CDR3 DNA: TGTGCCAGTAGTATGGGCAGCTGGGGGGCCAACGTCCTGACTTTC. This translates into CASSMGSWGANVLTF. Combining the CDR3 with reference TRBV19 and TRBJ2-6 gives the whole variable domain DGGITQSPKYLFRKEGQNVTLSCEQNLNHDAMYWYRQDPGQGLRLIYYSQIVNDFQKGDIAEGYSVSREKKESFPLTVTSAQKNPTAFYLCASSMGSWGANVLTFGAGSRLTVL.

The chain carries TRBV11-2 and TRBJ2-7, with D possibly being TRBD1 (5 bases). Trimming cost V 5 bases and J 3 bases, with 17 bases left between them. CDR1 and CDR2 from the germline V gene are SGHAT and FQNNGV. The CDR3 spans 15 residues. The CDR3, as DNA: TGTGCCAGCAGCGCGAGTGGTAGGGGTTACTACGAGCAGTACTTC. It yields the protein CASSASGRGYYEQYF.